The 16 T cell receptor beta chains below all came from one sample that was sequenced in a study of blood T cell repertoires in COVID-19. The assay was immunoSEQ multiplex PCR, and TCRdb's table has in-frame clones only and misses some. The data hold some 520,000 clones, with 89% observed a single time. Sequenced: peripheral blood. These receptor sequences come from a man between 18 and 29 years old with COVID-19, enrolled during active disease.

The chain uses TRBV5-5 and TRBJ1-2, with 10 bases lining up with TRBD1. The CDR3 covers 15 residues. V lost 4 bases to trimming and J lost 4 bases; unmatched junction nucleotides: 7. Per germline, CDR1 SGHKS and CDR2 YYEKEE (reference sequence). This CDR3 is CASSPPGQGIYGYTF. The CDR3 DNA reads TGTGCCAGCAGCCCTCCGGGACAGGGGATCTATGGCTACACCTTC.

V and J are TRBV7-9 and TRBJ1-2, with TRBD1 matching 11 bases. The CDR3 has 17 amino acids. The germline V gene has CDR1 SEHNR and CDR2 FQNEAQ (reference sequence). V lost 1 base, J lost 6 bases, and 10 bases stayed unmatched. The CDR3 loop is CASSLGGTGGGVDGYTF. DNA of the CDR3: TGTGCCAGCAGCTTAGGAGGGACAGGGGGGGGCGTGGATGGCTACACCTTC.

The gene calls are TRBV3-1 (or the pseudogene TRBV3-2) and TRBJ1-1; weak D call: TRBD1 (5 bases). This CDR3 is built from 14 residues. The V gene lost 4 bases and the J gene lost 1 base, with 10 bases spanning the gap. The germline V gene encodes CDR1 LGHDT and CDR2 YNNKEL (reference sequence). The CDR3 DNA reads TGTGCCAGCAGCCTGCCCGGGGGGAACACTGAAGCTTTCTTT. This gives the protein CASSLPGGNTEAFF.

The chain recombines TRBV29-1 with TRBJ1-1; D remains ambiguous. The germline V gene encodes CDR1 SQVTM and CDR2 ANQGSEA. This CDR3 is 14 amino acids long. The V gene lost 4 bases and the J gene lost 2 bases, with 14 bases spanning the gap. The DNA of the CDR3 is TGCAGCGTTGTTGGCAGGCAGAGCAACACTGAAGCTTTCTTT. Its translation: CSVVGRQSNTEAFF.

This chain joins TRBV5-4 and TRBJ2-3; no firm D call. Germline values: CDR1 SGHNT, CDR2 YYREEE (reference sequence). The CDR3 totals 15 residues. Trimming cost V 4 bases and J 6 bases, with 18 bases left between them. The CDR3 coding sequence is TGTGCCAGCAGCAACCGCAGGATAAGTCTGGATACGCAGTATTTT. It yields the protein CASSNRRISLDTQYF.

J is TRBJ2-7 and V is TRBV11-2, with D possibly TRBD1 on 5 matching bases. The CDR3 is 16 residues long. Germline V gene lookup returns CDR1 SGHAT and CDR2 FQNNGV. The ends were cut back, 0 bases at V and 3 bases at J, with 15 bases in the middle. CDR3 residues: CASSLDRSRVDYEQYF. For the CDR3, the DNA is TGTGCCAGCAGCTTAGATAGAAGCAGGGTTGACTACGAGCAGTACTTC.

This chain joins TRBV3-1 (or the pseudogene TRBV3-2) and TRBJ2-1, with 14 bases lining up with TRBD2. The V segment lost 10 bases and the J segment 9 bases; nucleotides outside the gene matches: 11. Germline loops: CDR1 LGHDT, CDR2 YNNKEL (reference sequence). This CDR3 is 15 amino acids long. CDR3 amino acids: CATSPGLAGVGEQFF. The DNA of the CDR3 is TGTGCCACCTCTCCGGGACTAGCGGGAGTCGGTGAGCAGTTCTTC.

This clone has just a few counts. The chain combines TRBV6-5 with TRBJ1-5, with 9 bases aligning to TRBD1. Germline CDR1 MNHEY, CDR2 SVGAGI. This CDR3 is 15 amino acids long. V shed 5 bases and J 4 bases; nucleotides not matched to a gene: 6. CDR3 region: CASSTTGGRNQPQHF. The CDR3 nucleotides are TGTGCCAGCAGTACGACAGGGGGTCGGAATCAGCCCCAGCATTTT.

This chain uses TRBV18 with TRBJ2-1; a possible D gene is TRBD2 (6 bases). From germline, CDR1 is KGHSH and CDR2 LQKENI. The ends were cut back, 3 bases at V and 6 bases at J, with 9 bases in the middle. This CDR3 comprises 13 residues. CDR3: CASSPRDSNEQFF. The CDR3 DNA follows: TGTGCCAGCTCACCGCGGGACTCCAATGAGCAGTTCTTC.

This chain uses TRBV5-1 with TRBJ2-1; weak D call: TRBD2 (6 bases). V lost 1 base, J lost 0 bases, and 11 bases lay in between. The germline V gene has CDR1 SGHRS and CDR2 YFSETQ. The CDR3 length is 16 residues. CDR3 amino acids: CASSLSGRGSYNEQFF. The CDR3 DNA reads TGCGCCAGCAGCTTGTCCGGGAGAGGCTCCTACAATGAGCAGTTCTTC.

The V gene is TRBV15, the J gene TRBJ1-5; D remains unclear. The ends were cut back, 0 bases at V and 2 bases at J, with 5 bases in the middle. Germline lookup yields CDR1 LNHNV and CDR2 YYDKDF (reference sequence). The CDR3 runs 14 residues. The CDR3 DNA sequence: TGTGCCACCAGCAGAGACGGGGGCAATCAGCCCCAGCATTTT. Amino acids: CATSRDGGNQPQHF.

The chain employs TRBV27 and TRBJ1-1; 9 bases match TRBD1. The ends lost 6 bases at V and 10 bases at J; junction bases unmatched: 9. Germline V gene sequence: CDR1 MNHEY, CDR2 SMNVEV (reference sequence). This CDR3 contains 13 residues. Written as DNA, the CDR3 is TGTGCCAGCAGATCACAGGGGGCCCCCCGAGCTTTCTTT. Translation gives CASRSQGAPRAFF.

This chain connects TRBV7-9 to TRBJ2-3, with a possible D match to TRBD2 (7 bases). CDR1 and CDR2 (germline): SEHNR, FQNEAQ (reference sequence). This CDR3 is 16 amino acids long. The germline V and J ends were trimmed by 7 bases and 6 bases, with 23 bases remaining between them. The CDR3 loop reads CASNGGGAHRGDTQYF. CDR3 in DNA: TGTGCCAGCAATGGAGGGGGGGCCCACAGAGGGGATACGCAGTATTTT.

The CDR3 bases are TGCGCCAGCAGCGGAGGGAGGCGGAGGGACCAGAACACTGAAGCTTTCTTT. Amino acid sequence: CASSGGRRRDQNTEAFF. The chain joins TRBV5-1 to TRBJ1-1, with D possibly matching TRBD1 (5 bases). Germline lookup yields CDR1 SGHRS and CDR2 YFSETQ. This CDR3 region has 17 residues. V lost 4 bases and J 1 base, leaving 20 bases between the germline ends.

The chain recombines TRBV2 with TRBJ2-1; 10 bases map to TRBD1. Per the germline V gene, CDR1 is SNHLY and CDR2 is FYNNEI. This CDR3 spans 16 amino acids. V lost 2 bases to trimming and J lost 3 bases; unmatched junction nucleotides: 4. Here the CDR3 reads CASSESGDRGYNEQFF. DNA for the CDR3: TGTGCCAGCAGTGAATCGGGGGACAGGGGCTACAATGAGCAGTTCTTC.

V and J are TRBV27 and TRBJ1-4; D remains unclear. Trimming removed 5 bases at V and 4 bases at J, with 14 bases between. CDR1 is MNHEY, CDR2 SMNVEV, per germline (reference sequence). CDR3 length equals 15 residues. The CDR3: CASSTGGSYNEKLFF. The CDR3 region has the DNA TGTGCCAGCAGTACTGGAGGGAGCTATAATGAAAAACTGTTTTTT.